The 14 T cell receptor beta chains below all came from one sample that was sequenced in a study of T cell responses to AZD1222 COVID-19 vaccine. The table came from immunoSEQ multiplex PCR; TCRdb's copy has only in-frame clones and leaves some out. The sample carries over 100,000 clones, 80% to 85% recorded once. This specimen was peripheral blood, taken on day 0 of AZD1222 vaccination. These receptor sequences come from an adult in good health.

V gene TRBV7-9 combines with J gene TRBJ1-3; the D gene is possibly TRBD1 (5 bases). The CDR3 length is 17 residues. CDR1 and CDR2 (germline): SEHNR, FQNEAQ (reference sequence). With 2 bases removed from V and 2 bases from J, the gap between germline ends came to 16 bases. The CDR3 nucleotides read TGTGCCAGCAGCTTATTGCAGGGAGGGATCGCTGGAAACACCATATATTTT. Protein product: CASSLLQGGIAGNTIYF.

Concerning this clone itself: Compared with germline, one end of the junction differs, possibly owing to a read error. The chain employs TRBV3-1 (or the pseudogene TRBV3-2) and TRBJ1-1; tentatively, D is TRBD1 (6 bases). CDR3 length equals 12 residues. The germline CDR1 and CDR2 sequences are LGHDT and YNNKEL (reference sequence). The CDR3 DNA sequence: TGTGCCAGCAGCCAGGGGGGCGCAAATAAATTATTT. It specifies CASSQGGANKLF.

The chain combines TRBV7-6 with TRBJ2-7; 7 nucleotides line up with TRBD2. The CDR3 consists of 13 residues. Per the germline V gene, CDR1 is SGHVS and CDR2 is FNYEAQ. Trimming at V came to 4 bases and at J to 5 bases, leaving 5 bases not matched to a gene. This CDR3 reads CASSSGRSDEQYF. The CDR3 DNA sequence: TGTGCCAGCAGCTCCGGGAGGTCGGACGAGCAGTACTTC.

The gene calls are TRBV18 and TRBJ1-3; 8 bases fit TRBD1. The CDR3 consists of 15 residues. Germline trimming cut 3 bases from V and 2 bases from J; bases unmatched to any gene: 3. Germline V gives CDR1 KGHSH, CDR2 LQKENI. The DNA for the CDR3 is TGTGCCAGCTCACCGACAGGGGTTACTGGAAACACCATATATTTT. Its translation: CASSPTGVTGNTIYF.

CDR3 region: CASSPIQGKKAGELFF. In nucleotides, the CDR3 is TGTGCCAGCAGCCCGATTCAGGGGAAGAAGGCCGGGGAGCTGTTTTTT. The chain is built from TRBV14 and TRBJ2-2, with D possibly being TRBD1 (6 bases). The germline V gene has CDR1 SGHDN and CDR2 FVKESK. V was clipped by 4 bases and J by 6 bases, with 18 bases between them. The CDR3 length is 16 residues.

The chain has TRBV5-4 and TRBJ1-2, with D perhaps TRBD1 (6 bases). Germline-derived CDR1 and CDR2 are SGHNT and YYREEE (reference sequence). The V end was cut by 6 bases, the J end by 8 bases, with 20 bases between. CDR3 length: 14 amino acids. The CDR3 coding sequence is TGTGCCAGCAATGAGTACAGGGTGGAATACGGCTACACCTTC. Protein: CASNEYRVEYGYTF.

J is TRBJ1-2 and V is TRBV28; the D gene is possibly TRBD1 (5 bases). Germline values: CDR1 MDHEN, CDR2 SYDVKM. Trimming left V 0 bases short and J 1 base short, with 6 bases between. CDR3 size: 14 residues. CDR3 DNA sequence: TGTGCCAGCAGTTTATGGACAGTTAACTATGGCTACACCTTC. This encodes CASSLWTVNYGYTF.

The chain has TRBV7-9 and TRBJ1-2, with a weak D call TRBD1 (6 bases). In germline, CDR1 is SEHNR, CDR2 FQNEAQ (reference sequence). Trimming stripped 3 bases from V and 6 bases from J, with 11 bases between. The CDR3 contains 13 residues. The CDR3 DNA reads TGTGCCAGCAGCTTTGGACAGCAGAATGGCTACACCTTC. This codes for CASSFGQQNGYTF.

This chain uses TRBV24-1 with TRBJ2-5; the D gene is possibly TRBD2 (5 bases). The CDR3 extends over 14 amino acids. Trimming took off 3 bases at V and 5 bases at J, with 12 bases between the two ends. Germline V gene sequence: CDR1 KGHDR, CDR2 SFDVKD. This chain's CDR3 is CATSDPVLGETQYF. CDR3 in DNA: TGTGCCACCAGTGATCCGGTACTAGGGGAGACCCAGTACTTC.

This clone was picked up one time. Its ends do not fully match the called genes, so a read error is possible. CDR3 loop: CASSYSDRVRIF. The CDR3 nucleotides read TGTGCCAGCAGTTACTCAGACAGGGTGCGGATCTTC. This sequence joins TRBV6-2 or TRBV6-3 and TRBJ2-1; the match to TRBD1 covers 7 bases. The CDR3 loop spans 12 amino acids. Germline-derived CDR1 and CDR2 are MNHEY and SVGEGT.

This sequence joins TRBV11-1 and TRBJ2-2; 11 bases are a match to TRBD2. The CDR3 consists of 15 residues. Germline CDR1 and CDR2: SGHAT and FQDESV (reference sequence). V lost 2 bases, J lost 4 bases, and 0 bases stayed unmatched. The CDR3 DNA reads as TGTGCCAGCAGCTTAACTAGCGGGGGCACCGGGGAGCTGTTTTTT. This encodes CASSLTSGGTGELFF.

This rearrangement joins TRBV7-2 to TRBJ2-7; D perhaps matches TRBD1 (5 bases). Germline V CDR1 and CDR2: SGHTA, FQGNSA. V shed 1 base and J shed 4 bases, with 14 bases lying between them. The CDR3 covers 15 residues. The CDR3 spells CASSLVVDSLYEQYF. The DNA of the CDR3 is TGTGCCAGCAGCTTAGTCGTCGACAGCTTATACGAGCAGTACTTC.

This rearrangement joins TRBV18 to TRBJ2-7; 8 bases line up with TRBD1. This CDR3 region has 15 residues. With V trimmed by 3 bases and J by 3 bases, 7 bases remained unmatched. In germline, CDR1 is KGHSH, CDR2 LQKENI. The CDR3 loop is CASSPTTGANYEQYF. The DNA for the CDR3 is TGTGCCAGCTCACCTACGACAGGGGCGAACTACGAGCAGTACTTC.

The rearrangement joins TRBV27 to TRBJ1-1; D not certain. The CDR3 sequence is 13 residues long. Trimming removed 8 bases from V and 5 bases from J, with 15 bases in between. CDR1 and CDR2 from the germline V gene are MNHEY and SMNVEV (reference sequence). Written as DNA, the CDR3 is TGTGCCAGCCTGTCCCATCTGGGGACTGAAGCTTTCTTT. This sequence encodes CASLSHLGTEAFF.